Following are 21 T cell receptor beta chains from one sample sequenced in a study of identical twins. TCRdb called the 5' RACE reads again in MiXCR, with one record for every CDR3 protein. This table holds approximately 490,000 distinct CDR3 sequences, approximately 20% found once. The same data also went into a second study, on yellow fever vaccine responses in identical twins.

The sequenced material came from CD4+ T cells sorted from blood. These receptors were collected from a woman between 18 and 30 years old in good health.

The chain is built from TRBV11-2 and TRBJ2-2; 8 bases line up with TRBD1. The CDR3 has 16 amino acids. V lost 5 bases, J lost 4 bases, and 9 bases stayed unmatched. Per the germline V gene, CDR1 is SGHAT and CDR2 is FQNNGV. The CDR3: CASSPATGEGTGELFF. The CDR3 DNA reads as TGTGCCAGCAGCCCGGCGACAGGGGAAGGCACCGGGGAGCTGTTTTTT.

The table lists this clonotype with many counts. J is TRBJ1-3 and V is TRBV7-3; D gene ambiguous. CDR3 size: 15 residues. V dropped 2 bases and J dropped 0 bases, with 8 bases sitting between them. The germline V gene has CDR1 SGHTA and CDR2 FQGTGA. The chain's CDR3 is CASSLDGRSGNTIYF. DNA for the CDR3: TGTGCCAGCAGCTTAGACGGACGCTCTGGAAACACCATATATTTT.

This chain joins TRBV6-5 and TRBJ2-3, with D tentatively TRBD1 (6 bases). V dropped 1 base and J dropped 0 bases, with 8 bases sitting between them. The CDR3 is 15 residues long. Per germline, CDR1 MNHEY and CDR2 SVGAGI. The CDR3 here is CASSYFGTSTDTQYF. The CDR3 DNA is TGTGCCAGCAGTTACTTTGGGACAAGCACAGATACGCAGTATTTT.

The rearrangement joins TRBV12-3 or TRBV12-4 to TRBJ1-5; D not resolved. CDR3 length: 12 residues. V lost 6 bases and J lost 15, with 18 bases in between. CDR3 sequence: CASSPFASHPHF. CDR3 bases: TGTGCCAGCAGCCCCTTCGCCAGCCATCCGCATTTT.

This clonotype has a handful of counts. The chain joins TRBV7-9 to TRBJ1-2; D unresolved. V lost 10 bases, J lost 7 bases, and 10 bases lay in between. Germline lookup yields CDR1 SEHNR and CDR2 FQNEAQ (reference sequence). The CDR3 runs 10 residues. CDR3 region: CATPVRGYTF. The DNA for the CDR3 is TGTGCCACCCCAGTACGTGGCTACACCTTC.

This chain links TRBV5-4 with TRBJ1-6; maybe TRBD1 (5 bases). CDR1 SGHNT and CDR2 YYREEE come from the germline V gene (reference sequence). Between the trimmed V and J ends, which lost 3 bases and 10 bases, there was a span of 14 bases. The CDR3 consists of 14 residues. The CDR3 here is CASSSGWGASPLHF. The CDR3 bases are TGTGCCAGCAGCTCGGGGTGGGGCGCCTCACCCCTCCACTTT. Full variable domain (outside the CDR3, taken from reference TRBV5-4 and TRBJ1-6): ETGVTQSPTHLIKTRGQQVTLRCSSQSGHNTVSWYQQALGQGPQFIFQYYREEENGRGNFPPRFSGLQFPNYSSELNVNALELDDSALYLCASSSGWGASPLHFGNGTRLTVT.

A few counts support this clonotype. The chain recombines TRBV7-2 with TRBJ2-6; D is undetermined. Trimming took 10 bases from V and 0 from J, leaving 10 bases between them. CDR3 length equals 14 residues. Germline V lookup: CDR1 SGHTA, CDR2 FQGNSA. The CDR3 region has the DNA TGTGCCACAGTCCGAGCCTCTGGGGCCAACGTCCTGACTTTC. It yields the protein CATVRASGANVLTF.

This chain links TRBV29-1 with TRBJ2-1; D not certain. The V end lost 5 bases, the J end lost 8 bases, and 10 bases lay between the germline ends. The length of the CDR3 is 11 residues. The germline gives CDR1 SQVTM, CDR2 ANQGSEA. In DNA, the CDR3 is TGCAGCGTTTCCGGGTTCGATGAGCAGTTCTTC. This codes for CSVSGFDEQFF.

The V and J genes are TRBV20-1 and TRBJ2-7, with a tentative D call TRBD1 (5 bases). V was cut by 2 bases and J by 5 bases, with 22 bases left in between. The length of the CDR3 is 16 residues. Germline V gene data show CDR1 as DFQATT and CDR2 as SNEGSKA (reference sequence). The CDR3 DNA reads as TGCAGTGCTAGAATTGCAGACAGATTATACATCGACGAGCAGTACTTC. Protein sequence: CSARIADRLYIDEQYF.

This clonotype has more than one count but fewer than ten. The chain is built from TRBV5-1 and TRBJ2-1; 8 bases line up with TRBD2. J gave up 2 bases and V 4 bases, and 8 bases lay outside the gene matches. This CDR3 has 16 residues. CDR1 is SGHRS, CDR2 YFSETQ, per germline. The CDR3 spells CASSPNSGSPYNEQFF. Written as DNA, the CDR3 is TGCGCCAGCAGCCCGAACAGCGGGAGCCCCTACAATGAGCAGTTCTTC.

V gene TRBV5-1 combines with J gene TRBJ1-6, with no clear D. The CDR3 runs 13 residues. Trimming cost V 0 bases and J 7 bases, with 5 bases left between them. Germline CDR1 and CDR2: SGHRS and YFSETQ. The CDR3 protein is CASSLAPNSPLHF. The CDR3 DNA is TGCGCCAGCAGCTTGGCCCCGAATTCACCCCTCCACTTT.

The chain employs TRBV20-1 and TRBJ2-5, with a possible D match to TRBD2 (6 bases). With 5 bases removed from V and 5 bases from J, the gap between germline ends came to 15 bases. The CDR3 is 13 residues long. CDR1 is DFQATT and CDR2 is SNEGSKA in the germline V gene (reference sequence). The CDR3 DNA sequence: TGCAGTGCTGCCGGCGGAGGGAGGGAGACCCAGTACTTC. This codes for CSAAGGGRETQYF.

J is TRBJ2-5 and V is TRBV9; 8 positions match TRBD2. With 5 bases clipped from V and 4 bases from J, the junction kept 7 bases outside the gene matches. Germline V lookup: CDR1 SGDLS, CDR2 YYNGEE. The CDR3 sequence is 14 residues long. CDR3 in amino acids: CASSSRTSPETQYF. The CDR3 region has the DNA TGTGCCAGCAGTTCAAGGACTAGCCCAGAGACCCAGTACTTC. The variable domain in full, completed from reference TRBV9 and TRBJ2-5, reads DSGVTQTPKHLITATGQRVTLRCSPRSGDLSVYWYQQSLDQGLQFLIQYYNGEERAKGNILERFSAQQFPDLHSELNLSSLELGDSALYFCASSSRTSPETQYFGPGTRLLVL.

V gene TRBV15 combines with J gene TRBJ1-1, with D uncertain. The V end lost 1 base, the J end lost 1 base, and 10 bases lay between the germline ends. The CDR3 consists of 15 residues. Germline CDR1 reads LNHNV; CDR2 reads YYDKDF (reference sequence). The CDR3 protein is CATSRVGLSNTEAFF. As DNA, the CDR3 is TGTGCCACCAGCAGAGTCGGACTTTCGAACACTGAAGCTTTCTTT.

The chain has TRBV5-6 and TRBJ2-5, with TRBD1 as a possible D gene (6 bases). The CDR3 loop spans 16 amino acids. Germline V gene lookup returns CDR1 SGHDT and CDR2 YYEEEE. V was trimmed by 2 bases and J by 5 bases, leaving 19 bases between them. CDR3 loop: CASSLTPSGDEETQYF. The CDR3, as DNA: TGTGCCAGCAGCTTAACCCCGTCAGGGGATGAGGAGACCCAGTACTTC.

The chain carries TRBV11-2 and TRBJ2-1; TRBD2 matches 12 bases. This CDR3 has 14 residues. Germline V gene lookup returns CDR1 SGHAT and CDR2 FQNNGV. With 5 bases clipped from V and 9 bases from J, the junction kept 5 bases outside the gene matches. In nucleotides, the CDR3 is TGTGCCAGCAGCAGACTAGCGGGGGTCGGTGAGCAGTTCTTC. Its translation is CASSRLAGVGEQFF. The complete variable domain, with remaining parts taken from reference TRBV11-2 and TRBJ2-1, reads EAGVAQSPRYKIIEKRQSVAFWCNPISGHATLYWYQQILGQGPKLLIQFQNNGVVDDSQLPKDRFSAERLKGVDSTLKIQPAKLEDSAVYLCASSRLAGVGEQFFGPGTRLTVL.

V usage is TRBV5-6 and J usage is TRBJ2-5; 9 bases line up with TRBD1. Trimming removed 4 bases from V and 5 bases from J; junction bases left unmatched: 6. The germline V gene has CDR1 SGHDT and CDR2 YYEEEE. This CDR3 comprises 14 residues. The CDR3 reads CASSRGQGWETQYF. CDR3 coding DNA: TGTGCCAGCAGCCGCGGACAGGGGTGGGAGACCCAGTACTTC. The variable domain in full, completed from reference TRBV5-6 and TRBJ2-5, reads DAGVTQSPTHLIKTRGQQVTLRCSPKSGHDTVSWYQQALGQGPQFIFQYYEEEERQRGNFPDRFSGHQFPNYSSELNVNALLLGDSALYLCASSRGQGWETQYFGPGTRLLVL.

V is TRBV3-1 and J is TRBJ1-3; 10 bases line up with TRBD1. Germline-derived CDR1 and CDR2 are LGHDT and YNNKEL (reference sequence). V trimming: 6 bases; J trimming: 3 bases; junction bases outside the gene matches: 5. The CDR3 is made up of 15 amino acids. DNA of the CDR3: TGTGCCAGCAGTCTCCGGGACAGGGGTGGAAACACCATATATTTT. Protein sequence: CASSLRDRGGNTIYF.

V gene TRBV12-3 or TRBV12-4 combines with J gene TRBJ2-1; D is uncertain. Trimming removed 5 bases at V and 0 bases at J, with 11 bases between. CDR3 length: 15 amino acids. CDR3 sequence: CASSADRSSYNEQFF. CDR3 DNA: TGTGCCAGCAGTGCCGACCGGAGCTCCTACAATGAGCAGTTCTTC.

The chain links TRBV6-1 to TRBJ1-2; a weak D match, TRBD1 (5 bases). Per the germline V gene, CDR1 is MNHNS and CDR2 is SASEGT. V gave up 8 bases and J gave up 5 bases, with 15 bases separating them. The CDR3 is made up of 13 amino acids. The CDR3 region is CASRESRVYGYTF. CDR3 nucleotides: TGTGCCAGCCGAGAAAGCAGGGTTTATGGCTACACCTTC.

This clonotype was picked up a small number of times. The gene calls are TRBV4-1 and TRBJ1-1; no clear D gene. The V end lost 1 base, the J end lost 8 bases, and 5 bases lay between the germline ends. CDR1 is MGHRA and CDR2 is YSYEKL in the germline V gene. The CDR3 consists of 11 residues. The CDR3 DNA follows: TGCGCCAGCAGCCAAGGCCCCGAAGCTTTCTTT. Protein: CASSQGPEAFF.